These T cell receptor beta chains were read from a single sample in a study of chemoradiotherapy in HPV16-positive cancers. This table comes from immunoSEQ multiplex PCR, and its TCRdb copy is limited to in-frame clones, with some not included. The data hold just over 7,500 clones, with about 80% observed a single time. The material sequenced was blood, taken from a patient who underwent chemoradiotherapy. The receptors derive from a human donor with HPV-associated anogenital cancer. The CDR3 runs from the conserved cysteine through the conserved F or W. D genes are given only for firm matches.

d_gene: -; v_gene: TRBV14; j_gene: TRBJ2-7; len: 14; CDR3nt: TGTGCCAGCAGCCTCTTCGGGGGAACCTACGAGCAGTACTTC; CDR3aa: CASSLFGGTYEQYF
d_gene: -; v_gene: TRBV7-6; j_gene: TRBJ1-3; len: 16; CDR3nt: TGTGCCAGCAGCCCCGAGACAGCGCATACTGGAAACACCATATATTTT; CDR3aa: CASSPETAHTGNTIYF
d_gene: TRBD1; v_gene: TRBV5-6; j_gene: TRBJ2-2; len: 15; CDR3nt: TGTGCCAGCAGACTTACAGGGGGGCACACCGGGGAGCTGTTTTTT; CDR3aa: CASRLTGGHTGELFF
d_gene: -; v_gene: TRBV20-1; j_gene: TRBJ1-2; len: 11; CDR3nt: TGCAGTGCTAGGGACGACTATGGCTACACCTTC; CDR3aa: CSARDDYGYTF
d_gene: -; v_gene: TRBV19; j_gene: TRBJ1-2; len: 16; CDR3nt: TGTGCCAGTAGTATAGTGGGAGGACAAGCTAACTATGGCTACACCTTC; CDR3aa: CASSIVGGQANYGYTF
d_gene: TRBD1; v_gene: TRBV7-2; j_gene: TRBJ2-7; len: 16; CDR3nt: TGTGCCAGCAGCTTAGTACGGGACAGGGGTTTCAACGAGCAGTACTTC; CDR3aa: CASSLVRDRGFNEQYF
d_gene: TRBD2; v_gene: TRBV7-2; j_gene: TRBJ2-3; len: 16; CDR3nt: TGTGCCAGCAGCTTCCTCGGGGGGGCCTATGCAGATACGCAGTATTTT; CDR3aa: CASSFLGGAYADTQYF
d_gene: -; v_gene: TRBV7-9; j_gene: TRBJ2-7; len: 13; CDR3nt: TGTGCCAGCAGCCGGGACGGGGGCTACGAGCAGTACTTC; CDR3aa: CASSRDGGYEQYF
d_gene: TRBD1; v_gene: TRBV10-1; j_gene: TRBJ1-4; len: 17; CDR3nt: TGCGCCCCCCGGGACAGGGGGCTTGGATCAACTAATGAAAAACTGTTTTTT; CDR3aa: CAPRDRGLGSTNEKLFF
d_gene: -; v_gene: TRBV9; j_gene: TRBJ2-2; len: 16; CDR3nt: TGTGCCAGCAGCTGGGGGGGGGCCGCGGGGACCGGGGAGCTGTTTTTT; CDR3aa: CASSWGGAAGTGELFF
d_gene: TRBD1; v_gene: TRBV6-5; j_gene: TRBJ1-5; len: 14; CDR3nt: TGTGCCGCCTCCTCCGGACAGGGGGATCAGCCCCAGCATTTT; CDR3aa: CAASSGQGDQPQHF
d_gene: -; v_gene: TRBV6-5; j_gene: TRBJ1-2; len: 14; CDR3nt: TGTGCCAGCAGTCGCCAGGACATCGCCTATGGCTACACCTTC; CDR3aa: CASSRQDIAYGYTF
d_gene: TRBD1; v_gene: TRBV16; j_gene: TRBJ1-5; len: 14; CDR3nt: TGTGCCAGCAGCGAGACAGGGAGGAATCAGCCCCAGCATTTT; CDR3aa: CASSETGRNQPQHF
d_gene: -; v_gene: TRBV19; j_gene: TRBJ1-3; len: 18; CDR3nt: TGTGCCAGTAGTATTTTTTATATCGAAGGTTACTCTGGAAACACCATATATTTT; CDR3aa: CASSIFYIEGYSGNTIYF
d_gene: -; v_gene: TRBV9; j_gene: TRBJ2-7; len: 13; CDR3nt: TGTGCCAGCAGCCCCGCCGGGCCCTACGAGCAGTACTTC; CDR3aa: CASSPAGPYEQYF
d_gene: -; v_gene: TRBV7-2; j_gene: TRBJ1-5; len: 13; CDR3nt: TGTGCCAGCAGCTTAATGTGGGATCAGCCCCAGCATTTT; CDR3aa: CASSLMWDQPQHF
d_gene: -; v_gene: TRBV9; j_gene: TRBJ2-1; len: 13; CDR3nt: TGTGCCAGCAGCGCCGGACTTCACAATGAGCAGTTCTTC; CDR3aa: CASSAGLHNEQFF
d_gene: TRBD2; v_gene: TRBV5-5; j_gene: TRBJ2-7; len: 15; CDR3nt: TGTGCCAGCAGCCCGGGACTATCCCCGGGGTACGAGCAGTACTTC; CDR3aa: CASSPGLSPGYEQYF
d_gene: -; v_gene: TRBV10-2; j_gene: TRBJ1-5; len: 15; CDR3nt: TGCGCCAGCAGTGAGATTCTAGGCCCCAATCAGCCCCAGCATTTT; CDR3aa: CASSEILGPNQPQHF
d_gene: -; v_gene: TRBV9; j_gene: TRBJ1-1; len: 15; CDR3nt: TGTGCCAGCAGCGTAGCTGAGACAGCGTCCCCCCGGGCTTTCTTT; CDR3aa: CASSVAETASPRAFF
d_gene: -; v_gene: TRBV7-2; j_gene: TRBJ2-5; len: 17; CDR3nt: TGTGCCAGCAGCCAGAGGGCCCGGGGGTCTAGGGTCGGGACCCAGTACTTC; CDR3aa: CASSQRARGSRVGTQYF
d_gene: TRBD1; v_gene: TRBV28; j_gene: TRBJ1-5; len: 16; CDR3nt: TGTGCCAGCAGTGCCCCGGGGACAGGGGTCGATCAGCCCCAGCATTTT; CDR3aa: CASSAPGTGVDQPQHF
d_gene: TRBD1; v_gene: TRBV6-1; j_gene: TRBJ1-4; len: 15; CDR3nt: TGTGCCAGCAGTGCCCAAGGACAGGGAGGTGAAAAACTGTTTTTT; CDR3aa: CASSAQGQGGEKLFF
d_gene: -; v_gene: TRBV5-4; j_gene: TRBJ2-4; len: 15; CDR3nt: TGTGCCAGCAGCGTCGATAGGGTCACTCAAAACATTCAGTACTTC; CDR3aa: CASSVDRVTQNIQYF
d_gene: -; v_gene: TRBV28; j_gene: TRBJ2-5; len: 17; CDR3nt: TGTGCCAGCAGTCCGAACCCGACAGGGGAGGGTATGAAGACCCAGTACTTC; CDR3aa: CASSPNPTGEGMKTQYF
d_gene: -; v_gene: TRBV9; j_gene: TRBJ2-6; len: 16; CDR3nt: TGTGCCAGCAGCGCCAGGCGAACAGGGGGGGCCAACGTCCTGACTTTC; CDR3aa: CASSARRTGGANVLTF
d_gene: -; v_gene: TRBV7-6; j_gene: TRBJ1-4; len: 16; CDR3nt: TGTGCCAGCAGCCCCTACCCGGGACTCCTGGGCGAAAAACTGTTTTTT; CDR3aa: CASSPYPGLLGEKLFF
d_gene: TRBD2; v_gene: TRBV11-2; j_gene: TRBJ2-1; len: 18; CDR3nt: TGTGCCAGCAGCTCCGGGACTAGCGGGACCAGCTCCTACAATGAGCAGTTCTTC; CDR3aa: CASSSGTSGTSSYNEQFF
d_gene: TRBD1; v_gene: TRBV5-1; j_gene: TRBJ2-3; len: 16; CDR3nt: TGCGCCAGCAGCTTGGCCCCCGGGACAGAGACAGATACGCAGTATTTT; CDR3aa: CASSLAPGTETDTQYF
d_gene: -; v_gene: TRBV5-4; j_gene: TRBJ2-2; len: 15; CDR3nt: TGTGCCAGCAGCTTGGCAGGGTTTAGAACCGGGGAGCTGCTTTTT; CDR3aa: CASSLAGFRTGELLF
d_gene: -; v_gene: TRBV4-2; j_gene: TRBJ1-5; len: 14; CDR3nt: TGTGCCAGCAGCCAAGAGCCGGACAATCAGCCCCAGCATTTT; CDR3aa: CASSQEPDNQPQHF